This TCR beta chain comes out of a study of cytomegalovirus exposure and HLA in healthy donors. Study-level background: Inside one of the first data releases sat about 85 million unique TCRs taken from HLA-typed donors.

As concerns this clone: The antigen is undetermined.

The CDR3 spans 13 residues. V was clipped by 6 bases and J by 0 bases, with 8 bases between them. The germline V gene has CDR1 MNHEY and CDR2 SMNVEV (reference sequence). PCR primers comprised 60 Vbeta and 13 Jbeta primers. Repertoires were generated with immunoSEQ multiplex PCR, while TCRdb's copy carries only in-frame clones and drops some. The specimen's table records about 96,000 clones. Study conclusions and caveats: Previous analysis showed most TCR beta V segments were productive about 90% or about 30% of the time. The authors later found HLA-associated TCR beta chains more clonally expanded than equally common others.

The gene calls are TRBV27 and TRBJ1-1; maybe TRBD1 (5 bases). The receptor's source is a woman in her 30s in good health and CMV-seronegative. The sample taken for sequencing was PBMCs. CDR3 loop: CASRTVMNTEAFF. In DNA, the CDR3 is TGTGCCAGCAGGACAGTTATGAACACTGAAGCTTTCTTT.